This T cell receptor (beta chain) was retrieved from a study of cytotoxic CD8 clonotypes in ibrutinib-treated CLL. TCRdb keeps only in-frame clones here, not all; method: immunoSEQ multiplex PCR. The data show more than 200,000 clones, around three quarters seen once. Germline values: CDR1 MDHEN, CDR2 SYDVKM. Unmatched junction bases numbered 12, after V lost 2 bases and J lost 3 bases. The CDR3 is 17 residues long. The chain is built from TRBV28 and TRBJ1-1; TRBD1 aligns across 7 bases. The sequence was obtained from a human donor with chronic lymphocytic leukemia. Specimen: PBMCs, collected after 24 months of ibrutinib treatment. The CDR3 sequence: CASSLAPQGGWDTEAFF. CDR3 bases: TGTGCCAGCAGTTTAGCCCCCCAGGGGGGATGGGACACTGAAGCTTTCTTT.